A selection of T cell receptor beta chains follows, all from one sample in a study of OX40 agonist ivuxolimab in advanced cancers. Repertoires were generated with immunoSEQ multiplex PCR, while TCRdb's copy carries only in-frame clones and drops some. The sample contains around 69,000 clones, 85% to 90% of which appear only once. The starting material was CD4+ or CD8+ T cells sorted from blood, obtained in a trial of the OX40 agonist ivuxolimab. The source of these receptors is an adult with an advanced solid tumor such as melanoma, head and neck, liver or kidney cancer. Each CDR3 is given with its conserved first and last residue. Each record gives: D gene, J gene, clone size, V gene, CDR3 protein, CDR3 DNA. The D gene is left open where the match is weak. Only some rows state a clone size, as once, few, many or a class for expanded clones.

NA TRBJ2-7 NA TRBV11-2 CASSLGLTYEQYF TGTGCCAGCAGCTTAGGACTGACCTACGAGCAGTACTTC
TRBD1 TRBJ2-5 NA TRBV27 CASSLDRGETQYF TGTGCCAGCAGTCTAGACAGGGGGGAGACCCAGTACTTC
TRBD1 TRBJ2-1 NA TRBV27 CASTSGTGGLFRNEQFF TGTGCCAGCACTTCCGGGACAGGGGGCCTTTTTCGGAATGAGCAGTTCTTC
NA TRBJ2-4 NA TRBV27 CASSPPDRIQYF TGTGCCAGCAGTCCCCCAGACAGGATTCAGTACTTC
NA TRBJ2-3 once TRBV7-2 CASSVGAGWDTQYF TGTGCCAGCAGTGTCGGGGCAGGGTGGGATACGCAGTATTTT
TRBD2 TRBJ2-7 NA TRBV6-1 CASSEALAAAYEQYF TGTGCCAGCAGTGAGGCACTAGCGGCCGCCTACGAGCAGTACTTC
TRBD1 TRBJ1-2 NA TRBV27 CASSWTGSGDYGYTF TGTGCCAGCAGTTGGACAGGGTCAGGGGACTATGGCTACACCTTC
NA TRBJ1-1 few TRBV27 CASSSTIGGRPFF TGTGCCAGCAGTTCCACCATTGGGGGACGGCCTTTCTTT
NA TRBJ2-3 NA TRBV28 CASSLSGGTDTQYF TGTGCCAGCAGTTTATCGGGGGGCACAGATACGCAGTATTTT
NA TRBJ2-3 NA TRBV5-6 CASSSWTHPDTQYF TGTGCCAGCAGCTCCTGGACCCACCCAGATACGCAGTATTTT
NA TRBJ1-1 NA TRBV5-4 CASSLEYDNAEAFF TGTGCCAGCAGCTTGGAGTACGATAACGCTGAAGCTTTCTTT
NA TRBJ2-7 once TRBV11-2 CASSLDFDRNYEQYF TGTGCCAGCAGCTTAGATTTTGACCGAAACTACGAGCAGTACTTC
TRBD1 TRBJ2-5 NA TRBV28 CASSFGTGGGETQYF TGTGCCAGCAGTTTTGGGACAGGGGGTGGAGAGACCCAGTACTTC
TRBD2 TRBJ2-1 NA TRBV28 CASSPGTSGREQFF TGTGCCAGCAGCCCCGGGACTAGCGGGAGGGAGCAGTTCTTC
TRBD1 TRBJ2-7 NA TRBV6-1 CASSNLDRTNHEQYF TGTGCCAGCAGTAATCTGGACAGGACCAACCACGAGCAGTACTTC
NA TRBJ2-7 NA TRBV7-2 CASSLGVHEQYF TGTGCCAGCAGCTTGGGGGTCCACGAGCAGTACTTC
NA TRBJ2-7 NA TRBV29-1 CSVGQGGYEQYF TGCAGCGTTGGACAGGGAGGCTACGAGCAGTACTTC
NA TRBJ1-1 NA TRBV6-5 CASSLMTGMNTEAFF TGTGCCAGCAGTCTTATGACAGGTATGAACACTGAAGCTTTCTTT
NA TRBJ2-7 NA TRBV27 CASSLSSTYEQYF TGTGCCAGCAGCTTATCCAGTACCTACGAGCAGTACTTC
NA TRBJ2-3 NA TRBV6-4 CASSESAGAADTQYF TGTGCCAGCAGTGAAAGTGCAGGGGCGGCAGATACGCAGTATTTT
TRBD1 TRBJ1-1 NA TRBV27 CASSLSSPTGLDTEAFF TGTGCCAGCAGTTTATCTTCCCCGACAGGGTTGGACACTGAAGCTTTCTTT
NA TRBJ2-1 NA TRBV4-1 CASSQEARYNEQFF TGCGCCAGCAGCCAAGAGGCTCGCTACAATGAGCAGTTCTTC
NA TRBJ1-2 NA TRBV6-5 CASSWAREGNGYTF TGTGCCAGCAGTTGGGCCCGGGAGGGGAATGGCTACACCTTC
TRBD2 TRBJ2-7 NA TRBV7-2 CASSSQTSGVYEQYF TGTGCCAGCAGCTCCCAGACTAGCGGCGTCTACGAGCAGTACTTC
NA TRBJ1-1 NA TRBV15 CATSRDLRQGAIQAFF TGTGCCACCAGCAGAGATCTAAGACAAGGGGCAATTCAGGCTTTCTTT
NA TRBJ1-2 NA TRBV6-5 CASTYDGYTF TGTGCCAGCACCTACGATGGCTACACCTTC
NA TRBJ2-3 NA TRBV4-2 CASRPGMTDTQYF TGTGCCAGCAGGCCGGGGATGACAGATACGCAGTATTTT
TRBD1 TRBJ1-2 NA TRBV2 CAPLGTGEDYGYTF TGTGCCCCCTTGGGGACAGGGGAGGACTATGGCTACACCTTC
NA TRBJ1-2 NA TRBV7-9 CASSLTQGLSGYTF TGTGCCAGCAGCTTAACTCAGGGTTTATCTGGCTACACCTTC
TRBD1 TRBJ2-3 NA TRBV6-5 CASSYRTGGRDTQYF TGTGCCAGCAGTTATAGGACAGGGGGCAGAGATACGCAGTATTTT